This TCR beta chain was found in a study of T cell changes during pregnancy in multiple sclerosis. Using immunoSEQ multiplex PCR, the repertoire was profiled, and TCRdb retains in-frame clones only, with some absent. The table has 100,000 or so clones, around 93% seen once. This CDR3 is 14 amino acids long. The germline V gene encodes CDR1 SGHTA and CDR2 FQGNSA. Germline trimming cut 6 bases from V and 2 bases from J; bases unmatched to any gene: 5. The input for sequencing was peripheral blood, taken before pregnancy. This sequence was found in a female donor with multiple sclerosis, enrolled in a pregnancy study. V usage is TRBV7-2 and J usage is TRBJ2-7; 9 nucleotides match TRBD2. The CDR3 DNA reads TGTGCCAGCAGAACCGGGACTAGCCCCTACGAGCAGTACTTC. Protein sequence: CASRTGTSPYEQYF. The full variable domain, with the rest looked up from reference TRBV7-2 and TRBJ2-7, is GAGVSQSPSNKVTEKGKDVELRCDPISGHTALYWYRQSLGQGLEFLIYFQGNSAPDKSGLPSDRFSAERTGGSVSTLTIQRTQQEDSAVYLCASRTGTSPYEQYFGPGTRLTVT.